This is a list of T cell receptor beta chains from one sample in a study of memory CD4+ T cells and cytomegalovirus serostatus. TCRdb's table, derived via immunoSEQ multiplex PCR, lists solely in-frame clones and lacks some. Here the sample spans tens of thousands of clones, less than 85% being singletons. What was sequenced was memory CD4+ T cells from blood. The receptors shown here come from an adult in good health and CMV-seronegative. The CDR3 runs from the conserved cysteine through the conserved F or W. A D gene is named only where the DNA matches it firmly. Clone size appears in some rows only: once, few, many, or a class for an expanded clone.

V: TRBV15
size: -
D: -
J: TRBJ2-1
length: 15
DNA: TGTGCCACCAGCCATGCCTACGCTACCTACAATGAGCAGTTCTTC
CDR3: CATSHAYATYNEQFF

V: TRBV15
size: once
D: TRBD1
J: TRBJ1-1
length: 16
DNA: TGTGCCACCACCAAAAACCCCGGGACAGGGAGCACTGAAGCTTTCTTT
CDR3: CATTKNPGTGSTEAFF

V: TRBV7-9
size: once
D: TRBD1
J: TRBJ2-1
length: 16
DNA: TGTGCCAGCAGCTTGGCGACAGGGGGACACGGGAATGAGCAGTTCTTC
CDR3: CASSLATGGHGNEQFF

V: TRBV5-5
size: -
D: TRBD1
J: TRBJ1-2
length: 14
DNA: TGTGCCAGCAGCTTGGGACAGGGGGCTTATGGCTACACCTTC
CDR3: CASSLGQGAYGYTF

V: TRBV4-2
size: -
D: TRBD2
J: TRBJ2-5
length: 17
DNA: TGTGCCAGCAGCCAAGAAGGACTAGCGGGGGGGCCAAGGACCCAGTACTTC
CDR3: CASSQEGLAGGPRTQYF

V: TRBV7-9
size: -
D: TRBD1
J: TRBJ2-7
length: 14
DNA: TGTGCCAGCAGTCAGACAGGGGGCACCTACGAGCAGTACTTC
CDR3: CASSQTGGTYEQYF

V: TRBV5-5
size: -
D: -
J: TRBJ1-5
length: 13
DNA: TGTGCCAGCAGCTTGGACAGCAATCAGCCCCAGCATTTT
CDR3: CASSLDSNQPQHF

V: TRBV10-3
size: -
D: -
J: TRBJ2-3
length: 15
DNA: TGTGCCTCCACCCCCAGGAGGACGGGAGCAGATACGCAGTATTTT
CDR3: CASTPRRTGADTQYF

V: TRBV2
size: -
D: TRBD2
J: TRBJ2-5
length: 12
DNA: TGTGCCGGCGGGACTACCCAAGAGACCCAGTACTTC
CDR3: CAGGTTQETQYF

V: TRBV5-1
size: medium-sized
D: -
J: TRBJ2-7
length: 11
DNA: TGCGCCAGCAGCAAAGACAAAGAGCAGTACTTC
CDR3: CASSKDKEQYF

V: TRBV2
size: -
D: -
J: TRBJ1-5
length: 15
DNA: TGTGCCAGCAGTTCAGGTGCAAATAGCAATCAGCCCCAGCATTTT
CDR3: CASSSGANSNQPQHF

V: TRBV28
size: -
D: TRBD1
J: TRBJ1-4
length: 15
DNA: TGTGCCAGCGGTTCGGCAGGGGGCTCTTATGAAAAACTGTTTTTT
CDR3: CASGSAGGSYEKLFF

V: TRBV6-1
size: once
D: -
J: TRBJ2-7
length: 14
DNA: TGTGCCAGCAGTGAAAGTGGGCTTTACGGTGAGCAGTACTTC
CDR3: CASSESGLYGEQYF

V: TRBV6-5
size: -
D: TRBD2
J: TRBJ2-7
length: 15
DNA: TGTGCCAGCAGTTACTCGGCTAGCGGGAGCTACGAGCAGTACTTC
CDR3: CASSYSASGSYEQYF

V: TRBV29-1
size: -
D: TRBD2
J: TRBJ2-1
length: 16
DNA: TGCAGCGTTGAAGATCGCACGCTAGCGGGGAACAATGAGCAGTTCTTC
CDR3: CSVEDRTLAGNNEQFF

V: TRBV19
size: -
D: -
J: TRBJ2-1
length: 14
DNA: TGTGCCAGTAGATGGGGGGCCCTGGTCGATGAGCAGTTCTTC
CDR3: CASRWGALVDEQFF

V: TRBV9
size: once
D: -
J: TRBJ1-3
length: 14
DNA: TGTGCCAGCAGCTGGGGACAACCTGGAAACACCATATATTTT
CDR3: CASSWGQPGNTIYF

V: TRBV7-2
size: -
D: TRBD2
J: TRBJ2-5
length: 17
DNA: TGTGCCAGCAGCTTAAATCTCCTAGCGGGGGGGCGGGAGACCCAGTACTTC
CDR3: CASSLNLLAGGRETQYF

V: TRBV6-8
size: -
D: -
J: TRBJ1-5
length: 15
DNA: TGTGCCAGCAGTCTTCCACCCTCAGAAGATCAGCCCCAGCATTTT
CDR3: CASSLPPSEDQPQHF

V: TRBV5-6
size: -
D: TRBD1
J: TRBJ1-6
length: 13
DNA: TGTGCCAGCAGCCCTCAGGGGGCAAGAGCCCTCCACTTT
CDR3: CASSPQGARALHF

V: TRBV14
size: few
D: -
J: TRBJ2-2
length: 13
DNA: TGTGCCAGCAGCCAAAGACTGGGCGGGGAGCTGTTTTTT
CDR3: CASSQRLGGELFF

V: TRBV5-4
size: -
D: TRBD1
J: TRBJ2-7
length: 16
DNA: TGTGCCAGCAGCTCCGGCGGGGGACAGGGTGACTACGAGCAGTACTTC
CDR3: CASSSGGGQGDYEQYF

V: TRBV19
size: -
D: -
J: TRBJ1-1
length: 14
DNA: TGTGCCAGTAGGGGTCCGGTGGGGGTCGGTGAAGCTTTCTTT
CDR3: CASRGPVGVGEAFF

V: TRBV7-9
size: -
D: -
J: TRBJ2-7
length: 12
DNA: TGTGCCAGCAGCACCCACTCCCTGCAGCAGTACTTC
CDR3: CASSTHSLQQYF

V: TRBV5-1
size: -
D: -
J: TRBJ1-4
length: 13
DNA: TGCGCCAGCAGTCTGGGGGCGGACGGAAAACTGTTTTTT
CDR3: CASSLGADGKLFF

V: TRBV5-6
size: -
D: -
J: TRBJ2-5
length: 13
DNA: TGTGCCAGCAGCAATGCCCAGGGGAAGACCCAGTACTTC
CDR3: CASSNAQGKTQYF

V: TRBV18
size: -
D: -
J: TRBJ1-1
length: 14
DNA: TGTGCCAGCTCACCAACAGGGCTGAACACTGAAGCTTTCTTT
CDR3: CASSPTGLNTEAFF

V: TRBV7-9
size: -
D: -
J: TRBJ1-4
length: 16
DNA: TGTGCCAGCAGCTGGACGGGTCTAGTCACTAATGAAAAACTGTTTTTT
CDR3: CASSWTGLVTNEKLFF

V: TRBV10-3
size: -
D: -
J: TRBJ2-2
length: 13
DNA: TGTGCCATCAGGGAGCAGAACGCCGGGGAGCTGTTTTTT
CDR3: CAIREQNAGELFF

V: TRBV7-9
size: -
D: -
J: TRBJ2-7
length: 14
DNA: TGTGCCAGCAGCACAAACCGGGACCTCTACGAGCAGTACTTC
CDR3: CASSTNRDLYEQYF

V: TRBV6-8
size: -
D: TRBD2
J: TRBJ2-1
length: 15
DNA: TGTGCCAGCAGTTACAAAGCGGGGGGCTACAATGAGCAGTTCTTC
CDR3: CASSYKAGGYNEQFF

V: TRBV20-1
size: -
D: -
J: TRBJ2-7
length: 11
DNA: TGCAGTGCTTACCGAGGAGGCGAGCAGTACTTC
CDR3: CSAYRGGEQYF

V: TRBV28
size: -
D: -
J: TRBJ2-5
length: 15
DNA: TGTGCCAGCAGTTCCTTACAAGGGGTTAAGGAGACCCAGTACTTC
CDR3: CASSSLQGVKETQYF

V: TRBV29-1
size: -
D: -
J: TRBJ1-1
length: 14
DNA: TGCAGCGTGACTAGGTCCCGGGACGCCTTTGAAGCTTTCTTT
CDR3: CSVTRSRDAFEAFF

V: TRBV2
size: -
D: -
J: TRBJ1-3
length: 18
DNA: TGTGCCAGCAGTCGAATTAGAACAGGGCTTCGCTCTGGAAACACCATATATTTT
CDR3: CASSRIRTGLRSGNTIYF

V: TRBV19
size: -
D: -
J: TRBJ1-2
length: 15
DNA: TGTGCCAGTAGTATAGACTCCGACAGGCACTATGGCTACACCTTC
CDR3: CASSIDSDRHYGYTF

V: TRBV5-1
size: -
D: -
J: TRBJ2-5
length: 16
DNA: TGCGCCAGCAGCTCGGTACTTGGAGTGGGGGCAAGGACCCAGTACTTC
CDR3: CASSSVLGVGARTQYF

V: TRBV5-6
size: few
D: -
J: TRBJ1-4
length: 14
DNA: TGTGCCAGCAGCTTTCTGGGGAATGATGAAAAACTGTTTTTT
CDR3: CASSFLGNDEKLFF

V: TRBV27
size: -
D: -
J: TRBJ1-4
length: 13
DNA: TGTGCCAGCAGTTTAGGGGTCCGTGAAAAACTGTTTTTT
CDR3: CASSLGVREKLFF

V: TRBV5-4
size: -
D: TRBD1
J: TRBJ2-2
length: 15
DNA: TGTGCCAGCAGCTTGGGAGGGGGCGAGGCCGGGGAGCTGTTTTTT
CDR3: CASSLGGGEAGELFF

V: TRBV11-2
size: -
D: -
J: TRBJ1-5
length: 15
DNA: TGTGCCAGCAGCTTATCGCCAGGGACCCATCAGCCCCAGCATTTT
CDR3: CASSLSPGTHQPQHF

V: TRBV28
size: -
D: -
J: TRBJ1-3
length: 14
DNA: TGTGCCACCATGCCCAGCCGACCAGCAAACACCATATATTTT
CDR3: CATMPSRPANTIYF

V: TRBV6-6
size: -
D: TRBD2
J: TRBJ2-7
length: 15
DNA: TGTGCCAGCAGGGACTCGGGAGCGGGAGGGAGCGAGCAGTACTTC
CDR3: CASRDSGAGGSEQYF

V: TRBV6-5
size: few
D: -
J: TRBJ1-2
length: 12
DNA: TGTGCCAGCAGTTCATCTATGAGAGGCTACACCTTC
CDR3: CASSSSMRGYTF

V: TRBV2
size: -
D: TRBD1
J: TRBJ2-2
length: 14
DNA: TGTGCCAGCAAGGGGACAGCGAACACCGGGGAGCTGTTTTTT
CDR3: CASKGTANTGELFF

V: TRBV14
size: -
D: -
J: TRBJ2-1
length: 15
DNA: TGTGCCAGCAGCCATTGGGGATTTTCCTACAATGAGCAGTTCTTC
CDR3: CASSHWGFSYNEQFF

V: TRBV27
size: -
D: TRBD2
J: TRBJ2-5
length: 15
DNA: TGTGCCAGCAGGGCGGGACTAGCGTACCAAGAGACCCAGTACTTC
CDR3: CASRAGLAYQETQYF

V: TRBV7-2
size: few
D: -
J: TRBJ1-1
length: 13
DNA: TGTGCCAGCAGCTTTTTTTTGGAGATTGAAGCTTTCTTT
CDR3: CASSFFLEIEAFF

V: TRBV6-6
size: -
D: TRBD1
J: TRBJ2-2
length: 16
DNA: TGTGCCAGCAGTTTCACCGGGACAGGGGGCACCGGGGAGCTGTTTTTT
CDR3: CASSFTGTGGTGELFF